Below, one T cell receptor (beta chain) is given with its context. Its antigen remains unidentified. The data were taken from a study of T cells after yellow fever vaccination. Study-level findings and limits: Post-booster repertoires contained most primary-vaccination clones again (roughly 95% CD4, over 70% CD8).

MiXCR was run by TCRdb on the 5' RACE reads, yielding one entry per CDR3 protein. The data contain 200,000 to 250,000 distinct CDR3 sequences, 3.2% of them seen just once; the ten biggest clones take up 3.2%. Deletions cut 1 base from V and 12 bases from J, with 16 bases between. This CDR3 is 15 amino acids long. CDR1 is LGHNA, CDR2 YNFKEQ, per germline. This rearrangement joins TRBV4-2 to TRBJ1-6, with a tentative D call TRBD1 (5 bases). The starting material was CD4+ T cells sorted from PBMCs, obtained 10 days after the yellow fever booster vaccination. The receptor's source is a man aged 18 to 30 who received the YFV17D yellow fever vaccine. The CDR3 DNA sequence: TGTGCCAGCAGCCAAGGGAACGGTGGGGCTTTACCCCTCCACTTT. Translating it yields CASSQGNGGALPLHF.